The following is a T cell receptor beta chain sequence with its context. This clone was seen only a few times. The clone's antigen remains unknown. Nothing much larger sits one base from this clone, and base qualities are not available. This specimen belongs to a study of OX40 agonist ivuxolimab in advanced cancers. Describing the broader study: Ivuxolimab was a fully human IgG2 agonistic monoclonal antibody targeting the costimulatory receptor OX40 (CD134). Intravenous ivuxolimab was administered to patients every 2 weeks at six dose levels: 0.01, 0.1, 0.3, 1.5, 3 and 10 mg/kg. Among the roughly 52 dose-escalation patients, some 20 had hepatocellular carcinoma, approximately 15 melanoma, 9 renal cell carcinoma and 9 head and neck cancer. In the dose-escalation cohort, roughly 82% of patients were male, and the mean age was around 60 years with a range of roughly 20 to 80. Prior anti-PD-1, anti-PD-L1 or anti-CTLA-4 therapy was permitted, and checkpoint inhibitors had been received by about 44% of dose-escalation patients. Partial responses occurred in three dose-escalation patients, of whom one had hepatocellular carcinoma and two had cutaneous melanoma. The point of sequencing TCRbeta in the periphery was to test whether ivuxolimab changed TCR sequence diversity and drove clonal T-cell expansion. The paper covers the monotherapy dose-escalation part of the phase I ivuxolimab trial, which included N ≈ 57 patients.

Genomic DNA was isolated from the sorted cells so that the TCRbeta CDR3 region could be sequenced. The immunoSEQ Assay was used for sequencing of TCRbeta CDR3 regions. Imported from immuneACCESS, the table was reduced by TCRdb to in-frame sequences with V and J called. These copies leave out some clones; in studies compared against another copy, an unresolved V gene accounts for under half, and the cause of the remainder is not known. In all, the sample holds about 81,000 clones, and 90% to 95% of those were seen once. The top ten clonotypes cover 14% of the sample. Patients with autoimmune disease history or receiving systemic immunosuppression were excluded from the trial. Peripheral blood for TCR sequencing was drawn from every dose cohort at baseline, at cycle 4 day 1 and at cycle 7 day 1. The samples were taken from a phase I, first-in-human, multicenter, open-label dose-escalation trial of ivuxolimab. Adults with locally advanced or metastatic melanoma, renal cell carcinoma, hepatocellular carcinoma or head and neck squamous cell carcinoma were enrolled in the trial. CD4+ and CD8+ T cells were sorted separately from peripheral blood before TCR sequencing.

Including the terminal cysteine and phenylalanine, the CDR3 comprises 14 residues. The DNA shown is the 42-base CDR3, in frame from base 1. Here V drops 5 bases and J drops 5 bases, and the junction holds 5 bases not matched to any gene. The germline V gene provides CDR1 MDHEN and CDR2 SYDVKM. Findings and caveats that apply to the study as a whole: Low levels of normalized T-cell clonal expansion were also seen in some patients who did not respond. The antigen specificity of the peripheral T cells that underwent clonal expansion was not determined. At doses from 0.1 to 3.0 mg/kg, clonal expansion was seen in both CD4+ and CD8+ blood T cells between baseline and week 6. After ivuxolimab, CD8+ T cells had more expanded clones than CD4+ T cells on average. Partial responders in the 0.1-3.0 mg/kg groups had among the lowest normalized peripheral clonal expansion, especially among CD8+ T cells.

The sequencing used CD4+ or CD8+ T cells sorted from blood, collected in a trial of the OX40 agonist ivuxolimab. The source is an adult with an advanced solid tumor such as melanoma, head and neck, liver or kidney cancer. The chain was built from TRBV28 and TRBJ1-5, with 8 bases matching TRBD1. The nucleotide sequence is TGTGCCAGCAGTGTAGACAGGGGTGATCAGCCCCAGCATTTT. Translated, it gives CASSVDRGDQPQHF.